This T cell receptor beta chain was sequenced during a study of blood T cell repertoires in COVID-19. This table comes from immunoSEQ multiplex PCR, and its TCRdb copy is limited to in-frame clones, with some not included. This sample has 95,000 to 150,000 clones; about 80% occur once, and the top ten carry around 4.1%. The CDR3 length is 16 residues. Trimming removed 4 bases from V and 1 base from J; junction bases left unmatched: 2. Germline assignment: CDR1 MNHEY and CDR2 SVGAGI. This sequence originates from a woman in her forties or fifties with acute or convalescent COVID-19. The chain has TRBV6-5 and TRBJ1-3; 12 nucleotides line up with TRBD1. Sequences were obtained from peripheral blood. CDR3: CASSSGQGASGNTIYF. CDR3 in DNA: TGTGCCAGCAGTTCGGGACAGGGGGCATCTGGAAACACCATATATTTT.